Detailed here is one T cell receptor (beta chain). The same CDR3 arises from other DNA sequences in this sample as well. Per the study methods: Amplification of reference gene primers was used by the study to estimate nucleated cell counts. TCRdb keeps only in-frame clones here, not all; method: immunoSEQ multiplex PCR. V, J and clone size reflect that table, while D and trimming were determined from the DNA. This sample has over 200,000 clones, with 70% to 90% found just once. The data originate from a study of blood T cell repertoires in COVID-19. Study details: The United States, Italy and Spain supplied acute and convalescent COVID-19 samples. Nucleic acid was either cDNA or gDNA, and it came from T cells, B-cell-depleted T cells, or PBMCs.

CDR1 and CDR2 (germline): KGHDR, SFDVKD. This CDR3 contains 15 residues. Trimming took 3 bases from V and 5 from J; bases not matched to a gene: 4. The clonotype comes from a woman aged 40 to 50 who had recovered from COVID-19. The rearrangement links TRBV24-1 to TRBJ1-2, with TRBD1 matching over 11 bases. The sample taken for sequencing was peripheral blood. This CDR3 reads CATSDPGQGVYGYTF. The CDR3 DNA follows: TGTGCCACCAGTGATCCGGGACAGGGGGTATATGGCTACACCTTC.